The subject of this entry is one T cell receptor beta chain. Together with a sample-barcoded 5' primer, a J-beta primer mix was included in a second PCR lasting about 7 to 12 cycles. TCRdb reprocessed the 5' RACE reads with MiXCR, giving one entry per CDR3 protein. Of fewer than 950,000 distinct CDR3 sequences listed, 36% were seen once; the top ten hold 10% to 15%. These data originate in a study of blood T cells in healthy people across ages. The CDR3 has 14 residues. V lost 9 bases, J lost 2 bases, and 15 bases lay in between. Germline V gives CDR1 SNHLY, CDR2 FYNNEI. The chain couples TRBV2 to TRBJ2-3, with D perhaps being TRBD1 or TRBD2 (6 bases each). Input material: blood. The sequence derives from a man aged 18 to 30 in good health. This chain's CDR3 is CARTPGALTDTQYF. The CDR3 coding sequence is TGTGCCAGGACTCCGGGGGCCCTCACAGATACGCAGTATTTT.